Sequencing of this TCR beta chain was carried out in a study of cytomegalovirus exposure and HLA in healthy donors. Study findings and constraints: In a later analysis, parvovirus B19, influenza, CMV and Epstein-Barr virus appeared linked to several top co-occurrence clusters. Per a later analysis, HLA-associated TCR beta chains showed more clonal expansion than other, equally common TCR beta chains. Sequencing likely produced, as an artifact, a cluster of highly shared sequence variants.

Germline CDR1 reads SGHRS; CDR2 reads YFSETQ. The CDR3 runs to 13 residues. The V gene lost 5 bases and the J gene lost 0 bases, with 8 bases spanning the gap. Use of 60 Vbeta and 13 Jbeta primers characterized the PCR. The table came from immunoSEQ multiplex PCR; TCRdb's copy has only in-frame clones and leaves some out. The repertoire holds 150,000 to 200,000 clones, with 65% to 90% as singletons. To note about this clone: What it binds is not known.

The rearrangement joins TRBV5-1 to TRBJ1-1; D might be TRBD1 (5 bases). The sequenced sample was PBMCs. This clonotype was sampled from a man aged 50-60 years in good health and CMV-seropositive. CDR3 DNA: TGCGCCAGCAGGGACATACTGAACACTGAAGCTTTCTTT. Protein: CASRDILNTEAFF.